A selection of T cell receptor beta chains follows, all from one sample in a study of T-cell memory formation after mild COVID-19. MiXCR, applied by TCRdb to the 5' RACE reads, yields one record per CDR3 protein. The data contain 550,000 to 700,000 distinct CDR3 sequences, more than 15% of them seen just once; the ten biggest clones take up around 12%. Source material: PBMCs or a T cell subset sorted from them (not recorded which). Source of these receptors: an adult woman who had mild COVID-19 (a few samples of this study predate the infection). Cell type and time point are not known. Each CDR3 is given with its conserved first and last residue. D genes are given only for firm matches. Size values are once, few and many counts, or a class for expanded clones, and some rows have none.

CDR3aa	CDR3nt	abundance	d_gene	v_gene	j_gene
CASSLNGAGGHYNEQFF	TGTGCCAGCAGCTTAAATGGGGCGGGAGGACACTACAATGAGCAGTTCTTC	NA	TRBD2	TRBV7-3	TRBJ2-1
CASSQFVRVVNTEAFF	TGCGCCAGCAGCCAGTTCGTCAGGGTGGTGAACACTGAAGCTTTCTTT	few	NA	TRBV4-1	TRBJ1-1
CASTTGRGTGTSGANVLTF	TGTGCCAGCACCACAGGGAGGGGTACAGGAACCTCTGGGGCCAACGTCCTGACTTTC	NA	NA	TRBV6-2/TRBV6-3	TRBJ2-6
CASRTQAGVYNSPLHF	TGTGCCAGCAGGACCCAGGCAGGGGTTTATAATTCACCCCTCCACTTT	NA	NA	TRBV2	TRBJ1-6
CAEGRGLAGTDTQYF	TGTGCCGAGGGGAGGGGCCTAGCGGGCACAGATACGCAGTATTTT	few	TRBD2	TRBV6-1	TRBJ2-3
CASSQGMEDTIYF	TGTGCCAGCAGCCAAGGGATGGAAGACACCATATATTTT	NA	NA	TRBV14	TRBJ1-3
CASSSMTSGAIFEQFF	TGTGCCAGCAGCTCGATGACTAGCGGGGCCATATTTGAGCAGTTCTTC	many	TRBD2	TRBV7-9	TRBJ2-1
CASSLTPSGGQETQYF	TGCGCCAGCAGCTTAACCCCTAGCGGGGGCCAAGAGACCCAGTACTTC	few	TRBD2	TRBV5-1	TRBJ2-5
CATSDFPSVDEQFF	TGTGCCACCAGTGATTTCCCTAGCGTCGATGAGCAGTTCTTC	few	NA	TRBV24-1	TRBJ2-1
CASSPGGGGTLTDTQYF	TGTGCCAGCAGTCCCGGTGGGGGCGGAACCCTCACAGATACGCAGTATTTT	NA	NA	TRBV12-3/TRBV12-4	TRBJ2-3
CASSSPGQVITGEKLFF	TGTGCCAGCAGTTCTCCCGGACAGGTCATAACGGGGGAAAAACTGTTTTTT	few	TRBD1	TRBV12-3/TRBV12-4	TRBJ1-4
CASSPTPTPKTQYF	TGCGCCAGCAGCCCCACCCCCACCCCAAAGACCCAGTACTTC	NA	NA	TRBV4-1	TRBJ2-5
CASSILRGAYNEQFF	TGTGCCAGCAGTATTCTCAGGGGGGCCTACAATGAGCAGTTCTTC	NA	NA	TRBV6-2/TRBV6-3	TRBJ2-1
CASRKAPGTGLNSPLHF	TGCGCCAGCCGGAAGGCACCCGGGACAGGGCTTAATTCACCCCTCCACTTT	NA	TRBD1	TRBV5-1	TRBJ1-6
CASSPRGGVDKNIQYF	TGTGCCAGCAGCCCGCGAGGGGGGGTGGACAAAAACATTCAGTACTTC	NA	NA	TRBV7-9	TRBJ2-4
CASSSTRFGDTGELFF	TGTGCCAGCAGCTCAACACGTTTTGGGGACACCGGGGAGCTGTTTTTT	few	NA	TRBV7-9	TRBJ2-2
CASSFQDKVEAFF	TGCGCCAGCAGCTTTCAGGATAAGGTTGAAGCTTTCTTT	few	NA	TRBV5-1	TRBJ1-1
CAISDREQFNEQFF	TGTGCCATCAGTGATAGGGAGCAATTTAATGAGCAGTTCTTC	few	NA	TRBV10-3	TRBJ2-1
CASSPSLAGGTDTQYF	TGTGCCAGCAGTCCCTCCCTAGCGGGGGGGACAGATACGCAGTATTTT	few	TRBD2	TRBV6-5	TRBJ2-3
CASSLEFTGLTYEQYF	TGCGCCAGCAGCTTGGAGTTTACAGGGCTCACCTACGAGCAGTACTTC	few	NA	TRBV5-1	TRBJ2-7
CASSQGDSKLFF	TGTGCCAGCAGCCAAGGGGACTCGAAACTGTTTTTT	NA	NA	TRBV7-6	TRBJ1-4
CASSQGRAPGREQYF	TGCGCCAGCAGCCAAGGCAGAGCGCCAGGCCGGGAGCAGTACTTC	few	NA	TRBV4-3	TRBJ2-7
CAIRASGGTNNEQFF	TGTGCCATCAGAGCTAGCGGGGGGACGAACAATGAGCAGTTCTTC	few	TRBD2	TRBV10-3	TRBJ2-1
CASSPGQGLAYGYTF	TGCGCCAGCAGTCCCGGACAGGGCTTGGCCTATGGCTACACCTTC	NA	TRBD1	TRBV4-3	TRBJ1-2
CASTPSGQEETQYF	TGTGCCAGCACCCCCTCGGGACAGGAAGAGACCCAGTACTTC	NA	TRBD1	TRBV9	TRBJ2-5
CASQPGTGVGEQFF	TGTGCCAGTCAGCCCGGGACAGGGGTAGGTGAGCAGTTCTTC	NA	TRBD1	TRBV19	TRBJ2-1
CASSDQGAPGYTF	TGTGCCAGCAGCGATCAGGGGGCGCCTGGCTACACCTTC	NA	TRBD1	TRBV5-6	TRBJ1-2
CASSPTRANRDRSYNEQFF	TGTGCCAGCTCACCTACGCGAGCTAACAGGGACAGATCCTACAATGAGCAGTTCTTC	NA	TRBD1	TRBV18	TRBJ2-1
CASSLSSGVTGELFF	TGTGCCAGCAGCTTGTCTAGCGGCGTCACCGGGGAGCTGTTTTTT	NA	TRBD2	TRBV5-4	TRBJ2-2
CASSKREGKTQYF	TGTGCCAGCAGTAAGCGGGAGGGGAAGACCCAGTACTTC	NA	TRBD2	TRBV27	TRBJ2-5
CASSSRTATYEQYF	TGCGCCAGCAGCTCGAGGACCGCCACCTACGAGCAGTACTTC	NA	NA	TRBV5-1	TRBJ2-7
CASSLGGLDGSGEQFF	TGTGCCAGCAGCTTAGGGGGGTTAGATGGCTCCGGTGAGCAGTTCTTC	few	NA	TRBV11-2	TRBJ2-1
CASSLSRFGETQYF	TGCGCCAGCAGCTTGTCCAGGTTCGGAGAGACCCAGTACTTC	few	NA	TRBV5-1	TRBJ2-5
CSGRLAGVSWDEQFF	TGCAGCGGGAGACTAGCGGGAGTTTCTTGGGATGAGCAGTTCTTC	NA	TRBD2	TRBV29-1	TRBJ2-1
CSARLAGYIWGDNEQFF	TGCAGTGCTAGATTAGCGGGATACATATGGGGTGACAATGAGCAGTTCTTC	NA	TRBD2	TRBV20-1	TRBJ2-1
CASSQDTGTGKETQYF	TGTGCCAGCAGCCAGGATACCGGGACAGGGAAAGAGACCCAGTACTTC	NA	TRBD1	TRBV4-2	TRBJ2-5
CASSLGGGSSYNSPLHF	TGTGCCAGCAGTTTGGGAGGGGGCAGCTCCTATAATTCACCCCTCCACTTT	NA	TRBD1	TRBV27	TRBJ1-6
CASSLDISWTGRLGYTF	TGTGCCAGCAGCTTAGATATTTCCTGGACAGGAAGACTTGGCTACACCTTC	few	TRBD1	TRBV7-9	TRBJ1-2
CASSRRTEQYF	TGTGCCAGCAGTCGGAGGACCGAGCAGTACTTC	NA	NA	TRBV12-3/TRBV12-4	TRBJ2-7
CASSQEGTAYNEQFF	TGCGCCAGCAGCCAAGAGGGGACTGCATACAATGAGCAGTTCTTC	NA	NA	TRBV4-3	TRBJ2-1
CASSRGASYEQYF	TGTGCCAGCAGCCGGGGGGCTTCCTACGAGCAGTACTTC	NA	NA	TRBV2	TRBJ2-7
CASSIDRGNQPQHF	TGTGCCAGTAGTATAGACAGGGGGAATCAGCCCCAGCATTTT	NA	TRBD1	TRBV19	TRBJ1-5
CASSIGSGTDTQYF	TGTGCCAGCAGCATTGGATCGGGCACAGATACGCAGTATTTT	NA	NA	TRBV5-5	TRBJ2-3
CASSFSGRGPQHF	TGCGCCAGCAGCTTCTCTGGGAGGGGGCCCCAGCATTTT	NA	NA	TRBV5-1	TRBJ1-5